These 21 T cell receptor beta chains share one sample of origin, sequenced in a study of beta chain features in type 1 diabetes. Overall study results and limits: TCRB CDR3 length was moderately but significantly reduced in all four CD4+ subsets of Type 1 diabetes patients.

No antigen has been identified for these receptors. Expressed TCRB transcripts got sequenced, as all isolated RNA was reverse transcribed. Sequenced by immunoSEQ multiplex PCR; TCRdb stores in-frame clones only, minus some. The sample has over 150,000 clones, approximately 10% seen once. Sequenced material: central memory CD4+ T cells from blood. The receptor source for this set is a man aged 30-40 years with type 1 diabetes.

The chain couples TRBV30 to TRBJ2-7, with D unclear. V shed 4 bases and J shed 0 bases, with 4 bases lying between them. The CDR3 totals 11 residues. Germline V CDR1 and CDR2: GTSNPN, SVGIG (reference sequence). The CDR3 nucleotides read TGTGCCTGGACCCGCTCCTACGAGCAGTACTTC. It specifies CAWTRSYEQYF.

This clone was observed a few times. The chain has TRBV9 and TRBJ1-4, with a tentative D call TRBD1 (6 bases). CDR1 and CDR2 from the germline V gene are SGDLS and YYNGEE. The CDR3 runs to 15 residues. Trimming removed 0 bases from V and 8 bases from J, with 14 bases in between. CDR3 in DNA: TGTGCCAGCAGCGTAGCTACAGGGATTGACGAAAAACTGTTTTTT. This codes for CASSVATGIDEKLFF.

The V call is TRBV5-1, the J call TRBJ2-3; D not resolved. Germline lookup yields CDR1 SGHRS and CDR2 YFSETQ. V dropped 4 bases and J dropped 1 base, with 10 bases sitting between them. The CDR3 extends over 14 amino acids. CDR3 amino acids: CASSVSPGTDTQYF. CDR3 DNA: TGCGCCAGCAGCGTAAGCCCCGGCACAGATACGCAGTATTTT.

V usage is TRBV28 and J usage is TRBJ2-3; D is unclear. Germline CDR1 MDHEN, CDR2 SYDVKM. Trimming stripped 4 bases from V and 7 bases from J, with 3 bases between. This CDR3 has 10 amino acids. The CDR3 DNA reads as TGTGCCAGCAGTTCCTATACGCAGTATTTT. The encoded protein is CASSSYTQYF.

V usage is TRBV19 and J usage is TRBJ2-1, with TRBD1 as a possible D gene (6 bases). Between the trimmed V and J ends, which lost 11 bases and 6 bases, there was a span of 20 bases. The CDR3 covers 14 residues. CDR1 is LNHDA, CDR2 SQIVND, per germline (reference sequence). CDR3: CAAKRQASVNEQFF. In nucleotides, the CDR3 is TGTGCCGCTAAGAGACAGGCATCGGTCAATGAGCAGTTCTTC.

The chain couples TRBV7-6 to TRBJ2-7, with D possibly matching TRBD1 (5 bases). Trimming took 5 bases from V and 3 from J, leaving 20 bases between them. The CDR3 loop spans 16 amino acids. Germline CDR1 is SGHVS and CDR2 is FNYEAQ. CDR3 amino acids: CASSPQRQSSNYEQYF. The DNA of the CDR3 is TGTGCCAGCAGCCCACAAAGACAGAGTTCGAACTACGAGCAGTACTTC.

The chain recombines TRBV2 with TRBJ2-1; 15 bases align to TRBD2. V trimming: 1 base; J trimming: 6 bases; junction bases outside the gene matches: 7. The germline CDR1 and CDR2 sequences are SNHLY and FYNNEI. This CDR3 spans 18 amino acids. CDR3 nucleotide sequence: TGTGCCAGCAGTGAAGGGGGACTAGCGGGAGGTAGGGGCAATGAGCAGTTCTTC. Translated, it gives CASSEGGLAGGRGNEQFF. The whole variable domain, remainder taken from reference TRBV2 and TRBJ2-1, is EPEVTQTPSHQVTQMGQEVILRCVPISNHLYFYWYRQILGQKVEFLVSFYNNEISEKSEIFDDQFSVERPDGSNFTLKIRSTKLEDSAMYFCASSEGGLAGGRGNEQFFGPGTRLTVL.

This clone was detected a few times. V and J are TRBV7-9 and TRBJ1-2; 9 nucleotides line up with TRBD1. With V trimmed by 3 bases and J by 4 bases, 3 bases remained unmatched. Germline-derived CDR1 and CDR2 are SEHNR and FQNEAQ (reference sequence). This CDR3 comprises 14 residues. CDR3: CASSLRQGGYGYTF. The DNA for the CDR3 is TGTGCCAGCAGCTTGAGACAGGGGGGCTATGGCTACACCTTC.

This clone was observed a handful of times. This chain uses TRBV6-4 with TRBJ1-2; TRBD1 agrees at 7 bases. The V segment lost 6 bases and the J segment 4 bases; nucleotides outside the gene matches: 11. The CDR3 is made up of 15 amino acids. CDR1 is MRHNA, CDR2 SNTAGT, per germline. The CDR3 DNA reads as TGTGCCAGCAGGGAAACAGGGGTATTATTCTATGGCTACACCTTC. It yields the protein CASRETGVLFYGYTF.

J is TRBJ1-2 and V is TRBV7-8; 10 positions match TRBD1. The ends lost 2 bases at V and 8 bases at J; junction bases unmatched: 8. The CDR3 spans 15 residues. CDR1 is SGHVS, CDR2 FQNEAQ, per germline. The CDR3 protein is CASSLRSAGQGGYTF. The CDR3 DNA sequence: TGTGCCAGCAGCTTAAGGTCTGCGGGACAGGGGGGCTACACCTTC.

This clone has a handful of counts. The chain is built from TRBV30 and TRBJ1-1; tentative D call: TRBD1 (5 bases). Germline assignment: CDR1 GTSNPN and CDR2 SVGIG (reference sequence). This CDR3 is built from 13 residues. Trimming stripped 3 bases from V and 1 base from J, with 9 bases between. CDR3 loop: CAWRGEGNTEAFF. CDR3 sequence (DNA): TGTGCCTGGAGGGGGGAGGGGAACACTGAAGCTTTCTTT.

This clone was seen more than once but under ten times. This sequence joins TRBV7-9 and TRBJ1-5; unclear D gene. Trimming pared 5 bases from V and 0 bases from J, leaving 11 bases between. This CDR3 has 15 residues. The germline gives CDR1 SEHNR, CDR2 FQNEAQ (reference sequence). The CDR3 reads CASSLDGLSNQPQHF. The CDR3 DNA reads as TGTGCCAGCAGCCTGGACGGACTTAGCAATCAGCCCCAGCATTTT.

In this sample, this clone turned up a few times. The chain links TRBV29-1 to TRBJ1-1, with a tentative D call TRBD1 (5 bases). From germline, CDR1 is SQVTM and CDR2 ANQGSEA. The CDR3 is 12 residues long. V lost 6 bases, J lost 8 bases, and 16 bases lay in between. This CDR3 is CSVKGWEGEAFF. DNA for the CDR3: TGCAGCGTAAAGGGGTGGGAAGGCGAAGCTTTCTTT.

The rearrangement joins TRBV7-8 to TRBJ1-3; D unresolved. V was pared by 1 base and J by 4 bases, with 11 bases between. Germline CDR1 SGHVS, CDR2 FQNEAQ. This CDR3 has 15 residues. The CDR3 loop is CASSLGPGSGNTIYF. The CDR3 DNA follows: TGTGCCAGCAGCTTAGGTCCGGGATCCGGAAACACCATATATTTT.

This chain links TRBV6-1 with TRBJ1-5; D call uncertain. CDR3 length: 15 residues. Germline V gene sequence: CDR1 MNHNS, CDR2 SASEGT. The V end was cut by 6 bases, the J end by 3 bases, with 15 bases between. The CDR3 DNA sequence: TGTGCCAGCAGCGACTGGGAGAGAATCAATCAGCCCCAGCATTTT. It encodes CASSDWERINQPQHF.

The chain employs TRBV28 and TRBJ2-2; D perhaps matches TRBD2 (5 bases). The CDR3 extends over 18 amino acids. Between the trimmed V and J ends, which lost 2 bases and 3 bases, there was a span of 19 bases. CDR1 and CDR2 (germline): MDHEN, SYDVKM. CDR3 sequence: CASSLGLTIYRDTGELFF. CDR3 DNA sequence: TGTGCCAGCAGTTTAGGTCTGACTATTTATCGGGACACCGGGGAGCTGTTTTTT. The full variable domain, completed using reference TRBV28 and TRBJ2-2, is DVKVTQSSRYLVKRTGEKVFLECVQDMDHENMFWYRQDPGLGLRLIYFSYDVKMKEKGDIPEGYSVSREKKERFSLILESASTNQTSMYLCASSLGLTIYRDTGELFFGEGSRLTVL.

The V gene is TRBV7-2, the J gene TRBJ2-7; D possibly corresponds to TRBD1 (5 bases). V shed 2 bases and J shed 2 bases, with 10 bases lying between them. Germline CDR1 SGHTA, CDR2 FQGNSA. The CDR3 length is 14 residues. CDR3: CASSLLGAAYEQYF. The CDR3 nucleotides are TGTGCCAGCAGCTTATTAGGGGCCGCCTACGAGCAGTACTTC.

CDR3 sequence reads: CASGGAGASTGELFF. CDR3 in DNA: TGTGCCAGCGGGGGGGCGGGGGCGAGCACCGGGGAGCTGTTTTTT. The chain has TRBV2 and TRBJ2-2, with D possibly matching TRBD2 (7 bases). The CDR3 loop spans 15 amino acids. Between the trimmed V and J ends, which lost 8 bases and 4 bases, there was a span of 17 bases. Germline V gene data show CDR1 as SNHLY and CDR2 as FYNNEI.

This clone turned up a few times. The chain joins TRBV4-2 to TRBJ2-1; TRBD2 might be the D (6 bases). Germline lookup yields CDR1 LGHNA and CDR2 YNFKEQ. With 4 bases removed from V and 4 bases from J, the gap between germline ends came to 17 bases. The CDR3 has 16 amino acids. CDR3 residues: CASSLEVTSSYNEQFF. For the CDR3, the DNA is TGTGCCAGCAGCCTAGAAGTGACTAGTTCGTACAATGAGCAGTTCTTC.

V usage is TRBV11-2 and J usage is TRBJ2-4; D gene ambiguous. Germline-derived CDR1 and CDR2 are SGHAT and FQNNGV. The CDR3 runs 13 residues. V lost 3 bases and J lost 1, with 4 bases in between. The CDR3 DNA is TGTGCCAGCAGCTTCGCGGCCAAAAACATTCAGTACTTC. Protein: CASSFAAKNIQYF.

V and J are TRBV14 and TRBJ2-2, with D hard to call. CDR3 length: 15 residues. Trimming took off 1 base at V and 3 bases at J, with 9 bases between the two ends. Germline V lookup: CDR1 SGHDN, CDR2 FVKESK. DNA of the CDR3: TGTGCCAGCAGCCAAGGATCACCAGACACCGGGGAGCTGTTTTTT. It specifies CASSQGSPDTGELFF.